These T cell receptor beta chains were read from a single sample in a study of CD8+CD57+ T cells in acquired aplastic anemia. TCRdb re-called the reads through MiXCR, storing one row per CDR3 protein. This repertoire shows over 150,000 distinct CDR3 sequences, 54% found once; its top ten account for more than 15%. Material: sorted CD4+, CD8+, or CD8+CD57+ T cells (not recorded which) from PBMCs. These TCRs come from a human donor in good health, serving as a control. Each CDR3 is given with its conserved first and last residue. The D gene is left open where the match is weak. Clone size is stated in some rows and not others, as once, few, many or a class when expanded.

cdr3_nt,cdr3_aa,v_call,clone_size,j_call,d_call
TGCGCCAGCAGCTCGGTCCGGGACCCCCAAGAGACCCAGTACTTC,CASSSVRDPQETQYF,TRBV5-1,many,TRBJ2-5,-
TGCGCCAGCAGCTTACTCGGGACAGTGAACACTGAAGCTTTCTTT,CASSLLGTVNTEAFF,TRBV5-1,-,TRBJ1-1,TRBD1
TGTGCCAGCAGTTATCATTACGGAGCCTCTGGAAACACCATATATTTT,CASSYHYGASGNTIYF,TRBV6-2/TRBV6-3,-,TRBJ1-3,-
TGTGCCACCCGACAGGGGTGGGAGCAGTACTTC,CATRQGWEQYF,TRBV10-3,once,TRBJ2-7,TRBD1
TGTGCCAGCAGTGAAGATGTCGGGGGTTTGGATGGCTACACCTTC,CASSEDVGGLDGYTF,TRBV25-1,once,TRBJ1-2,-
TGTGCCAGCAACGCCCCAATGTCTGATACGCAGTATTTT,CASNAPMSDTQYF,TRBV7-9,few,TRBJ2-3,-
TGTGCCAGCAGCCAAGCAGGGGATGGAAATGAAAAACTGTTTTTT,CASSQAGDGNEKLFF,TRBV3-1,-,TRBJ1-4,-
TGTGCCAGCAGTGCCACACAGGGGGGCGCCTACGAGCAGTACTTC,CASSATQGGAYEQYF,TRBV10-3,-,TRBJ2-7,TRBD1
TGTGCCAGTAGTATAGGGACTAGCGGGGGGCGAGAGACCCAGTACTTC,CASSIGTSGGRETQYF,TRBV19,-,TRBJ2-5,TRBD2
TGTGCCAGCAGCTTGTCGGGACAGGGGGCCTCTGGAAACACCATATATTTT,CASSLSGQGASGNTIYF,TRBV7-2,-,TRBJ1-3,TRBD1
TGCAGTGCGGGGCTCGGGGGCCGTGACCAAGAGACCCAGTACTTC,CSAGLGGRDQETQYF,TRBV20-1,-,TRBJ2-5,-
TGTGCCAGCAGTTTATCCGGGACCCAGTACTTC,CASSLSGTQYF,TRBV12-3/TRBV12-4,many,TRBJ2-5,-
TGTGCCAGCAGTTACGAATCCGGGACAGGCGCCTCACCCCTCCACTTT,CASSYESGTGASPLHF,TRBV6-6,many,TRBJ1-6,TRBD1
TGTGCCAGCTCCGGTAAGGGGGGGCACTTGCGTTCACCCCTCCACTTT,CASSGKGGHLRSPLHF,TRBV7-2,-,TRBJ1-6,-
TGTGCCAGCACTCGAGGCGGGGGAAACGAGCAGTACTTC,CASTRGGGNEQYF,TRBV11-2,once,TRBJ2-7,TRBD2
TGTGCCACCCTCGGGGGGAGGGACGTCTATGGCTACACCTTC,CATLGGRDVYGYTF,TRBV19,once,TRBJ1-2,-
TGTGCCACCCCCCCCCGGCCTAGCGGGGTATACCAAGAGACCCAGTACTTC,CATPPRPSGVYQETQYF,TRBV10-3,many,TRBJ2-5,TRBD2
TGTGCCAGTAGTATAGTAGGGTACCAGCCCCAGCATTTT,CASSIVGYQPQHF,TRBV19,-,TRBJ1-5,-
TGTGCTAGCAGCTTGTCGGGGGCCTACGAGCAGTACTTC,CASSLSGAYEQYF,TRBV7-7,-,TRBJ2-7,-
TGTGCCAGCAGACTTTGGGGAGAAGCTTTCTTT,CASRLWGEAFF,TRBV2,-,TRBJ1-1,-
TGTGCCAGCAGCTTAGTACTAGCGGGTACCGAGCAGTACTTC,CASSLVLAGTEQYF,TRBV7-2,-,TRBJ2-7,TRBD2
TGTGCCAGCAGCTTAGACGGGACAGGGAGGCCAGATACGCAGTATTTT,CASSLDGTGRPDTQYF,TRBV7-2,-,TRBJ2-3,TRBD1
TGTGCCAGCAGTTTATCCCTACCGGGACACGGGCCTAACTATGGCTACACCTTC,CASSLSLPGHGPNYGYTF,TRBV27,-,TRBJ1-2,-
TGTGCCAGCAGCTTAACCTCGCGCAATGAGCAGTTCTTC,CASSLTSRNEQFF,TRBV7-3,few,TRBJ2-1,-
TGTGCCAGCAGCTTATTTGACGGCTACAATGAAAAACTGTTTTTT,CASSLFDGYNEKLFF,TRBV5-8,many,TRBJ1-4,-
TGTGCCAGCAGCCCTAATGGACAGGGGGCTAACTATGGCTACACCTTC,CASSPNGQGANYGYTF,TRBV5-4,-,TRBJ1-2,TRBD1
TGCGCCAGCGAGACTAGCGCGGGCTCCTACGAGCAGTACTTC,CASETSAGSYEQYF,TRBV10-2,-,TRBJ2-7,TRBD2
TGTGCCAGCAGCCTTACAGGACAGGGGTCCCTAATCGGCTACACCTTC,CASSLTGQGSLIGYTF,TRBV7-2,many,TRBJ1-2,TRBD1
TGTGCCATCAGTGAGATGCAGGGTACTGGCTACACCTTC,CAISEMQGTGYTF,TRBV10-3,-,TRBJ1-2,-
TGTGCCATCAGTGGACTTAACAAGGATTCACCCCTCCACTTT,CAISGLNKDSPLHF,TRBV10-3,-,TRBJ1-6,-
TGTGCCAGTGGTTTTACGAATCGGGGCCCCACTGAAGCTTTCTTT,CASGFTNRGPTEAFF,TRBV19,-,TRBJ1-1,-
TGTGCCAGCAGCCTCCAGCCCTGGAACATGGGGGGTGGCACCGGGGAGCTGTTTTTT,CASSLQPWNMGGGTGELFF,TRBV11-3,few,TRBJ2-2,-
TGTGCCAGCAGGAGACAGGGGATGATCGACGAGCAGTACTTC,CASRRQGMIDEQYF,TRBV7-9,-,TRBJ2-7,TRBD1
TGCAGTGCTAGCGGAATGGGACTAGGCACAGATACGCAGTATTTT,CSASGMGLGTDTQYF,TRBV20-1,many,TRBJ2-3,TRBD2
TGTGCCAGCAGCTTAGTGGAGGGGCGGGGAAAACTGTTTTTT,CASSLVEGRGKLFF,TRBV7-9,-,TRBJ1-4,-
TGCAGTGCCTCACCCGGGACAGGGCTGTGGGAGCAGTTTTTT,CSASPGTGLWEQFF,TRBV20-1,few,TRBJ2-2,TRBD1
TGTGCCAGCAGGGGACAGAACAATCAGCCCCAGCATTTT,CASRGQNNQPQHF,TRBV25-1,many,TRBJ1-5,TRBD1
TGCGCCAGCAGTGAGCATGGGGAGGAAGCTTTCTTT,CASSEHGEEAFF,TRBV10-1,-,TRBJ1-1,-
TGCAGTGCTAGAAGCACAGGGGGAAGCAATCAGCCCCAGCATTTT,CSARSTGGSNQPQHF,TRBV20-1,-,TRBJ1-5,TRBD1
TGTGCCAGCAGCACAGACAGGGGCTCCTACAATGGGCAGTTCTTC,CASSTDRGSYNGQFF,TRBV7-8,-,TRBJ2-1,TRBD1
TGTGCCAGCAGCTTAAGGGGTATCCACGAGCAGTACTTC,CASSLRGIHEQYF,TRBV11-2,-,TRBJ2-7,-
TGTGCCAGCAGCTTAGATCAGGGGGGTACAGGGAACTACAATGAGCAGTTCTTC,CASSLDQGGTGNYNEQFF,TRBV11-3,many,TRBJ2-1,-
TGCAGTGCTAGAACAGCGGGGTCCTACGAGCAGTACTTC,CSARTAGSYEQYF,TRBV20-1,once,TRBJ2-7,TRBD2
TGCAGCGCCCGGACAGGGGAAACTGAAGCTTTCTTT,CSARTGETEAFF,TRBV29-1,-,TRBJ1-1,TRBD1
TGTGCCAGCAGCTTAAGTCTGACTCCTAACTACGAGCAGTACTTC,CASSLSLTPNYEQYF,TRBV7-9,once,TRBJ2-7,-
TGTGCCAGCAGTGACGGTGGAAGAGCTAACTATGGCTACACCTTC,CASSDGGRANYGYTF,TRBV25-1,few,TRBJ1-2,-
TGTGCCAGCAGCCGTCAAGTTGGGTCCATGAGCTCCTACGAGCAGTACTTC,CASSRQVGSMSSYEQYF,TRBV5-4,many,TRBJ2-7,-
TGCAGTGCTAGTAAGGGACAGGCATTTGGCTACACCTTC,CSASKGQAFGYTF,TRBV20-1,many,TRBJ1-2,TRBD1
TGCAGTGCTAGAGATGGGGGACTAGCCACCGGGGAGCTGTTTTTT,CSARDGGLATGELFF,TRBV20-1,many,TRBJ2-2,TRBD2
TGTGCCAGTAGTACTAGCGGGGGGGGAAATGAGCAGTTCTTC,CASSTSGGGNEQFF,TRBV19,-,TRBJ2-1,TRBD2
TGCAGTGCCACACCCGCCTACGAGCAGTACTTC,CSATPAYEQYF,TRBV20-1,-,TRBJ2-7,-
TGCAGCGTGATACTAGCGGGAGCCTACGAGCAGTACTTC,CSVILAGAYEQYF,TRBV29-1,-,TRBJ2-7,TRBD2
TGTGCCAGCAGCCCCAGCGGGGGGGCCAACGTCCTGACTTTC,CASSPSGGANVLTF,TRBV12-3/TRBV12-4,-,TRBJ2-6,-
TGCGCCAGCAGCCAAGAGAGGGCCCAAGACACCGGGGAGCTGTTTTTT,CASSQERAQDTGELFF,TRBV4-3,many,TRBJ2-2,-
TGTGCCAGCAGCTTAGTTATAGGGGTGGGTACTGAAGCTTTCTTT,CASSLVIGVGTEAFF,TRBV7-8,many,TRBJ1-1,-
TGTGCCACCAGCAAAGGGGGACAGGGCGCAAGGAACTATGGCTACACCTTC,CATSKGGQGARNYGYTF,TRBV15,few,TRBJ1-2,TRBD1